This T cell receptor beta chain was identified in a study of blood T cell repertoires in COVID-19 (TCRdb year 2020). A note on the overall study: Collaborator samples came from the United States, Italy and Spain and covered acute and convalescent phases of COVID-19. The prospective study material was composed of cDNA or gDNA derived from T cells, B-cell-depleted T cells, or PBMCs. Deeply sampled blood TCRbeta repertoires from subjects exposed to, actively infected with, or recovered from COVID-19 were included in the dataset. A freely available public database, intended as a resource for researchers studying the immune response to SARS-CoV-2, is where the repertoires were released. Samples were obtained from the ongoing ImmuneRACE study (first 160 participants) and from about 1,300 subjects provided by 6 global collaborators. Sample metadata almost always included a de-identified subject ID, COVID-19 status, age in years and sex. HLA class I and class II types, where available, came from metadata supplied by the sample provider rather than from assay-based typing. Overall study results and their limits: Clinical and demographic metadata were provided uncurated, with the amount varying by source and participant.

Each collaborating institution followed its own protocols to collect whole blood in K2EDTA tubes. For TCRbeta analysis, collaborators shipped samples as frozen whole blood, isolated PBMCs, or DNA extracted from either of those sample types. On this clone: The antigen it recognizes is unknown. No base quality information exists; no much larger clone differs at one position.

TCRbeta CDR3 regions were amplified from genomic DNA by means of the immunoSEQ Assay, a bias-controlled multiplex PCR. Per the source publication's procedure: The number of nucleated cells in each sample was estimated by amplification of reference gene primers within the assay. Sequence reads were collapsed and filtered to measure the absolute abundance of every unique TCRbeta CDR3 rearrangement. For each sample, productive Simpson clonality was calculated by taking the square root of Simpson's diversity index across productive rearrangements. Imported from immuneACCESS, the table was reduced by TCRdb to in-frame sequences with V and J called. These copies leave out some clones; in studies compared against another copy, an unresolved V gene accounts for under half, and the cause of the remainder is not known. Clonal size and the V and J genes are those of that table, whereas D and trimming came from the DNA. Recorded for this sample are some 200,000 clones; 84% of them occurred a single time. Over 15% of the sample lies in the top ten.

From cysteine to phenylalanine, the CDR3 is 16 amino acids long. The CDR3 DNA has 48 bases and is translated from base 1. CDR1 is given as GTSNPN and CDR2 as SVGIG, both from the germline V gene (reference sequence). V is trimmed back by 5 bases and J by 4 bases, and the junction contains 12 bases that no gene match accounts for. This TCR was recovered from a woman older than 75 with active or convalescent COVID-19. The specimen was peripheral blood. The sequence joins TRBV30 to TRBJ1-5; 9 junctional bases match TRBD1. The DNA sequence reads TGTGCCTGGGGGGGACAGGGAGTTATTAGGAATCAGCCCCAGCATTTT. Translated, it reads CAWGGQGVIRNQPQHF.